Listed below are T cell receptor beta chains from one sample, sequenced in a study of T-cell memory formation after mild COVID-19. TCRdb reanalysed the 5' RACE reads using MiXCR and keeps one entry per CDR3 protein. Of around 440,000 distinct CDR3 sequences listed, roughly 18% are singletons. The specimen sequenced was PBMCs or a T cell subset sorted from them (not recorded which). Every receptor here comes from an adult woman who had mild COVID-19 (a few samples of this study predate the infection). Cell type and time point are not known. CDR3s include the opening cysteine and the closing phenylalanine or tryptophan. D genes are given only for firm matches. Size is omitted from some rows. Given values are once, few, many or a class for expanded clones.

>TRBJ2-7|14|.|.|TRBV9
CASSVGSSGYEQYF
TGTGCCAGCAGCGTAGGTTCAAGCGGGTACGAGCAGTACTTC
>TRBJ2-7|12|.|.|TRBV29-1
CSVEQEGYEQYF
TGCAGCGTTGAACAGGAGGGCTACGAGCAGTACTTC
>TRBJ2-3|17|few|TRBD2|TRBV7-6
CASSTLAGDTRTDTQYF
TGTGCCAGCAGCACCCTAGCGGGGGATACTCGCACAGATACGCAGTATTTT
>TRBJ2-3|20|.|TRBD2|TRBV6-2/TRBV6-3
CASRRLGLAGGTSATDTQYF
TGTGCCAGCAGGCGTTTGGGACTAGCGGGAGGAACCTCTGCCACAGATACGCAGTATTTT
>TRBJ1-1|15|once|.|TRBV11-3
CASSLGREGNTEAFF
TGTGCCAGCAGCTTAGGCAGGGAGGGGAACACTGAAGCTTTCTTT
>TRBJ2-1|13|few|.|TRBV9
CASSGGLYNEQFF
TGTGCCAGCAGCGGGGGCCTATACAATGAGCAGTTCTTC
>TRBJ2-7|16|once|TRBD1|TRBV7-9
CASSWDRAVRTDEQYF
TGTGCCAGCAGCTGGGACAGGGCGGTTAGGACCGACGAGCAGTACTTC
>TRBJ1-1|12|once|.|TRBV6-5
CASSPGRERAFF
TGTGCCAGCAGCCCCGGGAGAGAGAGGGCTTTCTTT
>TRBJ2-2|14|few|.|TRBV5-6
CASSLSGYSGELFF
TGTGCCAGCAGCTTGTCAGGGTACTCCGGGGAGCTGTTTTTT
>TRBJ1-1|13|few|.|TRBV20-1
CSASVGRDTEAFF
TGCAGTGCTTCGGTCGGTCGGGACACTGAAGCTTTCTTT
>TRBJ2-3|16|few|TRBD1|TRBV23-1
CASSQRDRGRTDTQYF
TGCGCCAGCAGTCAACGGGACAGGGGGCGGACAGATACGCAGTATTTT
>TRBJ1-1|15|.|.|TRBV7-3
CASSLVRQERTEAFF
TGTGCCAGCAGCTTAGTCCGTCAGGAGCGCACTGAAGCTTTCTTT
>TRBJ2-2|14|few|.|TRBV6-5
CASSYSSIAGELFF
TGTGCCAGCAGTTACTCCTCGATTGCCGGGGAGCTGTTTTTT
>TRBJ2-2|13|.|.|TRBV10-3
CAISESTGGELFF
TGTGCCATCAGTGAGTCGACGGGCGGGGAGCTGTTTTTT
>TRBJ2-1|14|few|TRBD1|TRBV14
CASSWDRGYNEQFF
TGTGCCAGCAGCTGGGACAGGGGTTACAATGAGCAGTTCTTC
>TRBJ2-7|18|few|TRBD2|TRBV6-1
CASSFSSGPIAGPYEQYF
TGTGCCAGCAGTTTCTCCAGCGGGCCCATAGCGGGGCCTTACGAGCAGTACTTC
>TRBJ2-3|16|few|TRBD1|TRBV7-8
CASSLARTGMADTQYF
TGTGCCAGCAGCTTAGCCAGGACAGGGATGGCAGATACGCAGTATTTT
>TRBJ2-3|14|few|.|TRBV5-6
CASSLVGGPEVQYF
TGTGCCAGCAGCTTGGTTGGCGGGCCAGAGGTGCAGTATTTT
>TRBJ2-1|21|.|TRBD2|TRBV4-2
CASSQASGLAGGSSSYNEQFF
TGTGCCAGCAGCCAAGCCTCGGGACTAGCGGGAGGGTCGAGCTCCTACAATGAGCAGTTCTTC
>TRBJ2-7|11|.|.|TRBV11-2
CASRRSYEQYF
TGTGCCAGCAGGCGTTCCTACGAGCAGTACTTC
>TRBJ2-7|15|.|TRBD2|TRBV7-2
CASSSAEREAYEQYF
TGTGCCAGCAGCTCAGCCGAGCGGGAGGCCTACGAGCAGTACTTC
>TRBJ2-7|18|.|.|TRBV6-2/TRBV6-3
CASSSQILRERMIYEQYF
TGTGCCAGCAGTTCCCAAATCCTTCGGGAAAGAATGATTTACGAGCAGTACTTC
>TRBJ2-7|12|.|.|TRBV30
CAWSPVSRTRYF
TGTGCCTGGAGCCCTGTGAGCCGGACCCGATACTTC
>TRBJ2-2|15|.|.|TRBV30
CAWSDGVGGTGELFF
TGTGCCTGGAGTGACGGGGTTGGGGGCACCGGGGAGCTGTTTTTT
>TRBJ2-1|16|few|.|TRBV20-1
CSASAESQGGHHEQFF
TGCAGTGCTAGCGCTGAATCGCAGGGCGGTCACCATGAGCAGTTCTTC
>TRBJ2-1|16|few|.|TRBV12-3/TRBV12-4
CASSLARGILNNEQFF
TGTGCCAGCAGTTTAGCTCGGGGGATACTTAACAATGAGCAGTTCTTC
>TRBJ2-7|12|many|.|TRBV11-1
CASSRTTYEQYF
TGTGCCAGCAGCCGGACTACCTACGAGCAGTACTTC
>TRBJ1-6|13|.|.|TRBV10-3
CAISESLSGHLHF
TGTGCCATCAGTGAGTCGCTCTCCGGGCACCTCCACTTT
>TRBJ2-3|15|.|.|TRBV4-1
CASSQGQGRADTQYF
TGCGCCAGCAGCCAAGGACAGGGGAGGGCAGATACGCAGTATTTT
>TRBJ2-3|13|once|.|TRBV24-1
CATSGGFTDTQYF
TGTGCCACCAGTGGGGGGTTCACAGATACGCAGTATTTT
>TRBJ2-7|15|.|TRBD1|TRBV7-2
CASRTTGQGSYEQYF
TGTGCCAGCAGAACTACGGGACAGGGGAGCTACGAGCAGTACTTC
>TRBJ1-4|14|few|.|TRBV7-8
CASSYRGRSEKLFF
TGTGCCAGCAGCTACCGGGGCCGGAGTGAAAAACTGTTTTTT